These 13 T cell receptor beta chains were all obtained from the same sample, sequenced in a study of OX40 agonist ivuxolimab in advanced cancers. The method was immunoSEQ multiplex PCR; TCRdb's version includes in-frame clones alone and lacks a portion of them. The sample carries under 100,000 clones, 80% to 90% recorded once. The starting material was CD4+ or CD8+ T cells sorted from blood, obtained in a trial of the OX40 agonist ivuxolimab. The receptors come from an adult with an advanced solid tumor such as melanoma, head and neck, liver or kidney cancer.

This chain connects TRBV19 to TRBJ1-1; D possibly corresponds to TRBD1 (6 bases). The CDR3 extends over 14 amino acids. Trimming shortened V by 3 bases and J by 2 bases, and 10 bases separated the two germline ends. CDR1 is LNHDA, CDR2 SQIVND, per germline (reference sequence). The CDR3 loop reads CASSMGAVNTEAFF. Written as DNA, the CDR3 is TGTGCCAGTAGTATGGGGGCCGTCAACACTGAAGCTTTCTTT.

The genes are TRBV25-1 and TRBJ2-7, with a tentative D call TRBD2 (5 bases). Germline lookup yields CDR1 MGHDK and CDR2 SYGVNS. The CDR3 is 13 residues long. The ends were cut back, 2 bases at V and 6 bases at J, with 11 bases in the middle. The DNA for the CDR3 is TGTGCCAGCAGTGAAACAAGAGGGCGCGAGCAGTACTTC. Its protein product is CASSETRGREQYF.

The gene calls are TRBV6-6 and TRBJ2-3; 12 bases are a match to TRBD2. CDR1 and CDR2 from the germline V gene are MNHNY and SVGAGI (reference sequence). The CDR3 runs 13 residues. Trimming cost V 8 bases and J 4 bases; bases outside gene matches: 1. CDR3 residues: CASRTSGADTQYF. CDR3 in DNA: TGTGCCAGCCGGACTAGCGGGGCAGATACGCAGTATTTT.

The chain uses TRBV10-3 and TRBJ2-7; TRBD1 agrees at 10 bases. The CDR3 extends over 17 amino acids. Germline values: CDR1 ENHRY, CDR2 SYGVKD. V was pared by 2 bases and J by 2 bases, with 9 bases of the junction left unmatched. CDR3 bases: TGTGCCATCAGTGAGGGGCCGACAGGGGGCCGAACCTACGAGCAGTACTTC. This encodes CAISEGPTGGRTYEQYF.

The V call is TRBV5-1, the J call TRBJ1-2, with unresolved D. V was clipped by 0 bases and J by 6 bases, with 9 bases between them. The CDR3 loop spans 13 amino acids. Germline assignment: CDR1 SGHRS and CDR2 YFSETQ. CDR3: CASSLGGIDGYTF. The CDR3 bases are TGCGCCAGCAGCTTGGGTGGAATCGATGGCTACACCTTC. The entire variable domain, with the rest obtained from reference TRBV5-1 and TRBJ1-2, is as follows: KAGVTQTPRYLIKTRGQQVTLSCSPISGHRSVSWYQQTPGQGLQFLFEYFSETQRNKGNFPGRFSGRQFSNSRSEMNVSTLELGDSALYLCASSLGGIDGYTFGSGTRLTVV.

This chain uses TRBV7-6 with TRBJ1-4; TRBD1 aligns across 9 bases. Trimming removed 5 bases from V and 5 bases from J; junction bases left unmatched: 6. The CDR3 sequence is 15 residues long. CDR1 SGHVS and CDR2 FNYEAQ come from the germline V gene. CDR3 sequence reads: CASSPTGGRNEKLFF. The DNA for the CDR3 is TGTGCCAGCAGCCCCACAGGGGGCAGGAATGAAAAACTGTTTTTT.

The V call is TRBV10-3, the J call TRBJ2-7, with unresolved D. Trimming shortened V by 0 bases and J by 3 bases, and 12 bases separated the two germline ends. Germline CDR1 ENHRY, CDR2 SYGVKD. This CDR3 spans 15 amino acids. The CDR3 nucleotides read TGTGCCATCAGTGAGTCGTGGGCGACGAACTACGAGCAGTACTTC. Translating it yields CAISESWATNYEQYF.

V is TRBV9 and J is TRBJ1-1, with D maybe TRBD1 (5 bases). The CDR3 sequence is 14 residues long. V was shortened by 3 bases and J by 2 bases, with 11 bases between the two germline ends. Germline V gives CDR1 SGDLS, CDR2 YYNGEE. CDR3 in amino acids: CASSEGTFNTEAFF. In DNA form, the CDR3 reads TGTGCCAGCAGCGAGGGGACGTTTAACACTGAAGCTTTCTTT. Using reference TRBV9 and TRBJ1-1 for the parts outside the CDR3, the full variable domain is DSGVTQTPKHLITATGQRVTLRCSPRSGDLSVYWYQQSLDQGLQFLIQYYNGEERAKGNILERFSAQQFPDLHSELNLSSLELGDSALYFCASSEGTFNTEAFFGQGTRLTVV.

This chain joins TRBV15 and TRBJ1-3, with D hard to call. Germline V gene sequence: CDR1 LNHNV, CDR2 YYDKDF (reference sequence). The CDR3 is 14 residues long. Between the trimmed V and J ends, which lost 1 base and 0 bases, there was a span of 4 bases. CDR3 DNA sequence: TGTGCCACCAGCAGAGGTCTCTCTGGAAACACCATATATTTT. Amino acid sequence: CATSRGLSGNTIYF.

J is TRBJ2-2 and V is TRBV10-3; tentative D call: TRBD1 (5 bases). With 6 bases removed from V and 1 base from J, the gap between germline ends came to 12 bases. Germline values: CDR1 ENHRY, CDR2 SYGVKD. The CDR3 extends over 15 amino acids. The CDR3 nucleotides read TGTGCCATCAGGACCCAACAGGAGAACACCGGGGAGCTGTTTTTT. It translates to CAIRTQQENTGELFF.

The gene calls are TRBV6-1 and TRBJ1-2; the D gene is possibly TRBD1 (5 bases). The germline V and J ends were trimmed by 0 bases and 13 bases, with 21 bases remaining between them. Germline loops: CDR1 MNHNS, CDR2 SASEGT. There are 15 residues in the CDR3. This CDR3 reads CASSEALDSLRAITF. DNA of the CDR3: TGTGCCAGCAGTGAAGCGCTAGACAGCCTCCGGGCTATCACCTTC.

CDR3 protein: CASSYSTSGDTGELFF. The CDR3 DNA reads TGTGCCAGCAGTTACTCGACTAGCGGGGACACCGGGGAGCTGTTTTTT. J is TRBJ2-2 and V is TRBV6-6, with 11 bases aligning to TRBD2. This CDR3 is 16 amino acids long. The V and J ends lost 0 bases and 3 bases, in that order; junction bases with no gene match: 0. CDR1 is MNHNY, CDR2 SVGAGI, per germline (reference sequence).

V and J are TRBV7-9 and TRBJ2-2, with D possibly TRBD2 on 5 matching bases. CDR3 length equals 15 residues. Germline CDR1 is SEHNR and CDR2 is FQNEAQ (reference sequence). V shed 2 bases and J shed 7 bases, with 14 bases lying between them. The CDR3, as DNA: TGTGCCAGCAGCTTATGGCTAGCTAATGGCGGGGAGCTGTTTTTT. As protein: CASSLWLANGGELFF.